This T cell receptor (beta chain) emerged from a study of vaccination and CD4 T cells after COVID-19. Study details: At a median approximately 97 days (range 35 to 161) after diagnosis, post-COVID samples were drawn. Timing of post-vaccine sample collection was a median roughly 70 days after dose two, with a range of 14 to 241. Cells were stimulated with overlapping spike peptides from SARS-CoV-2, HCoV-NL63, HCoV-OC43 and HCoV-229E.

Study-level points and caveats: A nonsignificant median increase from around 20 to 38 SARS-CoV-2-reactive clonotypes was observed.

On this clonotype itself: Its antigen remains unknown.

This CDR3 contains 11 residues. Trimming shortened V by 8 bases and J by 5 bases, and 8 bases separated the two germline ends. Germline loops: CDR1 MNHNS, CDR2 SASEGT. Treatment of the sample: approximately nine-day PBMC culture with coronavirus spike peptide pools or control peptides (ViraFEST assay). Cultured CD4+ T cell DNA underwent sequencing with the Oncomine TCR Beta short-read assay. From the PCR reads, TCRdb called clonotypes with MiXCR, one entry per CDR3 protein. The sample shows 20,000 or so distinct CDR3 sequences, roughly 29% of them seen only once. The rearrangement joins TRBV6-1 to TRBJ2-3, with a tentative D call TRBD1 (5 bases). This TCR was recovered from a human donor with COVID-19. The specimen sequenced was cultured CD4+ T cells from blood. In nucleotides, the CDR3 is TGTGCCAGCTGGACACGAGATACGCAGTATTTT. Amino acids: CASWTRDTQYF.